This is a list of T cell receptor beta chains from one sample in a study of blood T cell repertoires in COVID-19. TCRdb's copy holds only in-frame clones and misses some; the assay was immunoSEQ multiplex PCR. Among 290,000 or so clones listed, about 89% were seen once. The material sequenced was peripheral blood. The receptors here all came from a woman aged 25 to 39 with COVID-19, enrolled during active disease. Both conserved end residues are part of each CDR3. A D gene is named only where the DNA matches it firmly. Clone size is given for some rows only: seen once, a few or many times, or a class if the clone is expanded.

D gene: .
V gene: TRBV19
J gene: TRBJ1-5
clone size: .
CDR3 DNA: TGTGCCAGTAGCAGGGACATCACGAGGGGTCAGCCCCAGCATTTT
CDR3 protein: CASSRDITRGQPQHF

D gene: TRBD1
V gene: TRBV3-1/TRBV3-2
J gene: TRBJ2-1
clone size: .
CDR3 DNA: TGTGCCAGCAGCCTCTATGGGGACAGGGGTAGTTATGAGCAGTTCTTC
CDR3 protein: CASSLYGDRGSYEQFF

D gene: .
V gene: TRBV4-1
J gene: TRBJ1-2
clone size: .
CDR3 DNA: TGCGCCAGCAGCCAAGAGTATTCTGAGGCGGGCTATGGCTACACCTTC
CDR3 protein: CASSQEYSEAGYGYTF

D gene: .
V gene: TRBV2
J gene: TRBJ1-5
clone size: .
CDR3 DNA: TGTGCCATACGGGGGATGCGGAATCAGCCCCAGCATTTT
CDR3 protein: CAIRGMRNQPQHF

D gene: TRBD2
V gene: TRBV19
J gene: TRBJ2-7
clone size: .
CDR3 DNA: TGTGCCAGTAGTATATCGACTAGCGGCTACGAGCAGTACTTC
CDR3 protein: CASSISTSGYEQYF

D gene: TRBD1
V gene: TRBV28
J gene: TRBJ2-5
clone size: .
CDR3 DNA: TGTGCCAGCAGTCGACAGGGTTCGGGGCCCCAGTACTTC
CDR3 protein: CASSRQGSGPQYF

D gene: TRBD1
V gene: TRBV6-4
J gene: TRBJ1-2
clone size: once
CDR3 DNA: TGTGCCAGCAGTGACGGCCAGGGGGGCTATGGCTACACCTTC
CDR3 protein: CASSDGQGGYGYTF

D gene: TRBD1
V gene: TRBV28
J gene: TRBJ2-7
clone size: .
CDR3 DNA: TGTGCCACCCTGGTGGGACAGGGGGCCGAGCAGTACTTC
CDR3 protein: CATLVGQGAEQYF

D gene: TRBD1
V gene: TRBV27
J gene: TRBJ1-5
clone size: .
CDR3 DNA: TGTGCCAGCAGTGATACAGGGGGCTATTACAATCAGCCCCAGCATTTT
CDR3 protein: CASSDTGGYYNQPQHF

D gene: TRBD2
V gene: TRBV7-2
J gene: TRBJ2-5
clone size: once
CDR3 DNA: TGTGCCAGCAGCTCCCCAGCGGGAGGCCGGGAGACCCAGTACTTC
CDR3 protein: CASSSPAGGRETQYF

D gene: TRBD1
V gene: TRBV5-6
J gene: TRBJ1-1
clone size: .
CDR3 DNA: TGTGCCAGCAGCTTGGCGGGGACAGGACTGATGAACACTGAAGCTTTCTTT
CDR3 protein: CASSLAGTGLMNTEAFF

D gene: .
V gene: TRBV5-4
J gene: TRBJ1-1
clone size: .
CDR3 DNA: TGTGCCAGCAGCTTGCGGGACACTGAAGCTTTCTTT
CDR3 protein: CASSLRDTEAFF

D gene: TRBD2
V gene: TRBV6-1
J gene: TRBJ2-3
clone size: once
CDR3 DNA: TGTGCCAGCAGTGAAGAATGGCGGGAGTTACGGACAGATACGCAGTATTTT
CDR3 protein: CASSEEWRELRTDTQYF

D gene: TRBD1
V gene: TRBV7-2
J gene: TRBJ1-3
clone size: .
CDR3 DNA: TGTGCCAGCAGCCGTATTGACAGGGGAACTGGAAACACCATATATTTT
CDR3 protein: CASSRIDRGTGNTIYF

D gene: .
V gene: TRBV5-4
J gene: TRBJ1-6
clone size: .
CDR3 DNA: TGTGCCAGCAGCTTGGATCTGAATTCACCCCTCCACTTT
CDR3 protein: CASSLDLNSPLHF

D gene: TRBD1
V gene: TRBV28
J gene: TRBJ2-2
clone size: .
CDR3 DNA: TGTGCCAGCAGTTCAACAGGGGGCACCGGGGAGCTGTTTTTT
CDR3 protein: CASSSTGGTGELFF

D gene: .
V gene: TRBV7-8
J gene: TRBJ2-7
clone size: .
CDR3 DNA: TGTGCCAGCAGCTTCCCTTACAGGGAGGGCGAGCAGTACTTC
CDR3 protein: CASSFPYREGEQYF

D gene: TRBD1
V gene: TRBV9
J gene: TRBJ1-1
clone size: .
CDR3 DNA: TGTGCCAGCAGCGCCCTATACAGGGGGCCGTTTCTCCCCACTGAAGCTTTCTTT
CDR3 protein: CASSALYRGPFLPTEAFF

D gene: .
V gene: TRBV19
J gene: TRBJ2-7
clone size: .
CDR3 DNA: TGTGCCAGTAGGGAGCCTGCATCCTACGAGCAGTACTTC
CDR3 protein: CASREPASYEQYF

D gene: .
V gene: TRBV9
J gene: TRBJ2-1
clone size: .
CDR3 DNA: TGTGCCAGCAGCGCGGGACACTTATACAATGAGCAGTTCTTC
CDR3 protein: CASSAGHLYNEQFF

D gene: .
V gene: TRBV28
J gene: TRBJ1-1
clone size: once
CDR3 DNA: TGTGCCAGCAGTTTTCGGGGGAGCGAAGCTTTCTTT
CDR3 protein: CASSFRGSEAFF

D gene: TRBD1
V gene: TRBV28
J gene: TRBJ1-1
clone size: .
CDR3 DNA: TGTGCCAGCAGTTCCCCGGACAGGGGACTGTCAGAAGCTTTCTTT
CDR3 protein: CASSSPDRGLSEAFF

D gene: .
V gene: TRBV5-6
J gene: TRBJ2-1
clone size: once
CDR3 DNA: TGTGCCAGCAGCTCGACAGTCTACAATGAGCAGTTCTTC
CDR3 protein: CASSSTVYNEQFF

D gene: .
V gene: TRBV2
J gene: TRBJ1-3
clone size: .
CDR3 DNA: TGTGCCAGCAGTGAAACTTCGGCAGGGGCAGTTGGAAACACCATATATTTT
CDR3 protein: CASSETSAGAVGNTIYF

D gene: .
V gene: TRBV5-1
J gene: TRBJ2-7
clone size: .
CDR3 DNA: TGCGCCAGCAGCCCGCTTGGGGGGATCTACGAGCAGTACTTC
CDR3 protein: CASSPLGGIYEQYF

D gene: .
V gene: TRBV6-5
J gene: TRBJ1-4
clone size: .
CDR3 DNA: TGTGCCAGCAGCCCAGGGGCATCTAATGAAAAACTGTTTTTT
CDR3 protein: CASSPGASNEKLFF

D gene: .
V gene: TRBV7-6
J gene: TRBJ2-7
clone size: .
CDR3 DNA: TGTGCCAGCAGCTTAGAATTGACGGGCGAGCAGTACTTC
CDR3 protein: CASSLELTGEQYF

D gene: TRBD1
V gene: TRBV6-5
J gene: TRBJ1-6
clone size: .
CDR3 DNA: TGTGCCAGTGGACAGGCTGAAAATTCACCCCTCCACTTT
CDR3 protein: CASGQAENSPLHF

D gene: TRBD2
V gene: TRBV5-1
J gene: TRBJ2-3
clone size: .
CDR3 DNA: TGCGCCAGCAGCTTGGCTAGCGGGAGTGCAGATACGCAGTATTTT
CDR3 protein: CASSLASGSADTQYF

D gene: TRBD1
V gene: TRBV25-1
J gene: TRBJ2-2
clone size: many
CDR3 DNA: TGTGCCAGCAGTGGGACAGGGGACACCGGGGAGCTGTTTTTT
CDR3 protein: CASSGTGDTGELFF

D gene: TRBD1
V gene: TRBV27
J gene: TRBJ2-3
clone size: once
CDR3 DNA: TGTGCCAGCAGTAAGGGGACAGGACTCACAGATACGCAGTATTTT
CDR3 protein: CASSKGTGLTDTQYF

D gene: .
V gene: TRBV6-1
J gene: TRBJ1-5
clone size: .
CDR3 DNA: TGTGCCAGCAGTGAAGCGACGGGTTACTTCAATCAGCCCCAGCATTTT
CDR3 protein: CASSEATGYFNQPQHF

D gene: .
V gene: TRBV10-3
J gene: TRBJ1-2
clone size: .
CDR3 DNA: TGTGCCATCAGTGATACAGTCTATGGCTACACCTTC
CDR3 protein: CAISDTVYGYTF

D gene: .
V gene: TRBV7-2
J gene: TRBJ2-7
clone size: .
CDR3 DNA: TGTGCCAGCAGCTTACTCCCCGGCCAGGGGACCTCCTACGAGCAGTACTTC
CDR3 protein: CASSLLPGQGTSYEQYF

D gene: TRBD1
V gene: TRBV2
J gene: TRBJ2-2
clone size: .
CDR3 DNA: TGTGCCAGCAGTGCCCGGACAGGGGACACCGGGGAGCTGTTTTTT
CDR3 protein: CASSARTGDTGELFF

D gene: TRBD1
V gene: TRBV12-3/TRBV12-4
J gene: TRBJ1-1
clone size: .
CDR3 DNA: TGTGCCAGCAGGTTCGCAGGGGGTGGTGAAGCTTTCTTT
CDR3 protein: CASRFAGGGEAFF

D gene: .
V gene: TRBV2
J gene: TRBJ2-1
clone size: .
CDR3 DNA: TGTGCCAGCAGCAGGGTCAATGAGCAGTTCTTC
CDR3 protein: CASSRVNEQFF

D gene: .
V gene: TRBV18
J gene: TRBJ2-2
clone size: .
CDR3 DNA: TGTGCCAGCTCACCCCGTAGTGGCGGGACCACCGGGGAGCTGTTTTTT
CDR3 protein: CASSPRSGGTTGELFF

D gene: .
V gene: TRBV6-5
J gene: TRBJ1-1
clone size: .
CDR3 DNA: TGTGCCAGCAGTCCAGACAGTCAGCGTACTGAAGCTTTCTTT
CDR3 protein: CASSPDSQRTEAFF

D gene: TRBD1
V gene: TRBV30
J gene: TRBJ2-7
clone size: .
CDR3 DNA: TGTGCCTGGAGTGGCTCAGGGGGCTACGAGCAGTACTTC
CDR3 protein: CAWSGSGGYEQYF

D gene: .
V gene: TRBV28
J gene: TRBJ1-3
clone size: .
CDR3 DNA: TGTGCCAGCAGTTCTGGGGCGCTCGGAAACACCATATATTTT
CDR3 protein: CASSSGALGNTIYF

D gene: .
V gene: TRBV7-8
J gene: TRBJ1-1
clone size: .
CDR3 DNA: TGTGCCAGCAGCCGGGATAGGGAGCTCTTT
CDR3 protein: CASSRDRELF

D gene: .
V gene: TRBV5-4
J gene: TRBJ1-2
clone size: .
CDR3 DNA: TGTGCCAGCAGCATCGATCAGGGCGGCTATGGCTACACCTTC
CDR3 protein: CASSIDQGGYGYTF

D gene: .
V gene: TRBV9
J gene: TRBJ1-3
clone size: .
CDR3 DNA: TGTGCCAGCAGCGCTTCGGGGACTGCTCACTCTGGAAACACCATATATTTT
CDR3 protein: CASSASGTAHSGNTIYF

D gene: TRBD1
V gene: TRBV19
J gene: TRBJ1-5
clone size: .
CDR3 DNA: TGTGCCAGTAGTATAGGTGGGACAGGGCGTCAGCCCCAGCATTTT
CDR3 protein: CASSIGGTGRQPQHF

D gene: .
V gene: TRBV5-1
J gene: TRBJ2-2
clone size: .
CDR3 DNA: TGCGCCAGCAGCTTGGGACTAGGGAACACCGGGGAGCTGTTTTTT
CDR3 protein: CASSLGLGNTGELFF

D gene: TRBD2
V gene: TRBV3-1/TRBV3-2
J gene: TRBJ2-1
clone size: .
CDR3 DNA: TGTGCCAGCAGCCAAGGTCTTAGCGGGAGCTACAATGAGCAGTTCTTC
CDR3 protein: CASSQGLSGSYNEQFF

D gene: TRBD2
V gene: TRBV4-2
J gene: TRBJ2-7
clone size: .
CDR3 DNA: TGTGCCAGCAGCCAAGCCCACAGCGGGGTCTACGAGCAGTACTTC
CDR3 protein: CASSQAHSGVYEQYF

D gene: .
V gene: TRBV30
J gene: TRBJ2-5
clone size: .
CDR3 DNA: TGTGCCTGGAGTGGTGGGGGCAGGGAGACCCAGTACTTC
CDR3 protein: CAWSGGGRETQYF

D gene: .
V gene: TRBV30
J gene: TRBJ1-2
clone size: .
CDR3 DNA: TGTGCCTGGAGTATCTACCCCCTCGGTGGCTACACCTTC
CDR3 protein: CAWSIYPLGGYTF

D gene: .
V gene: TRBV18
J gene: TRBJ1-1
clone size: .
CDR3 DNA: TGTGCCAGCTCACCACAGGCAGGGGTGAACACTGAAGCTTTCTTT
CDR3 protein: CASSPQAGVNTEAFF

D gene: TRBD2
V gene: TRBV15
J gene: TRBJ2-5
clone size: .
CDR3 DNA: TGTGCCACCAGCAGAGCTCTTGCGGGAGCGGGGGAGACCCAGTACTTC
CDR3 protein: CATSRALAGAGETQYF

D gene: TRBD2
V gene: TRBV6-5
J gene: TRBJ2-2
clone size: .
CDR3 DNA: TGTGCCAGTCGATGGGCGGGAGTGAGCACCGGGGAGCTGTTTTTT
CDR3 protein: CASRWAGVSTGELFF

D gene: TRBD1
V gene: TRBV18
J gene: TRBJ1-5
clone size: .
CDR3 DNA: TGTGCCAGCTCACAGGGGGCAGGAGATCAGCCCCAGCATTTT
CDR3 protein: CASSQGAGDQPQHF

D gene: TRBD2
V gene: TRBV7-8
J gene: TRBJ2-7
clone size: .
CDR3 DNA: TGTGCCAGCAGCTTAGTTCTTTTCGCCAGCGGGAGGGATGGGAACTCCTACGAGCAGTACTTC
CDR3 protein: CASSLVLFASGRDGNSYEQYF

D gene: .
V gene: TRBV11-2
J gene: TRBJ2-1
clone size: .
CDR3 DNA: TGTGCCAGCAGCTTACCAGCGGGTCAATACAATGAGCAGTTCTTC
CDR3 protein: CASSLPAGQYNEQFF

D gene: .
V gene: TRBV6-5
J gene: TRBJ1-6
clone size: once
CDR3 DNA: TGTGCCAGCAGTTACGGAGGGGATTGGGGAGGTTCACCCCTCCACTTT
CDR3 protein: CASSYGGDWGGSPLHF

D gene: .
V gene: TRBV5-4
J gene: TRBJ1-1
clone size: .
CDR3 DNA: TGTGCCAGCAGCTTAGGGGGTAAGAACACTGAAGCTTTCTTT
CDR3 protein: CASSLGGKNTEAFF

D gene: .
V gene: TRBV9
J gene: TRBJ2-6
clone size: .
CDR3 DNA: TGTGCCAGCAGCCCCCAGGCCCATTCTGGGGCCAACGTCCTGACTTTC
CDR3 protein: CASSPQAHSGANVLTF

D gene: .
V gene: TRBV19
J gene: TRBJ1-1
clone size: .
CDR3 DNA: TGTGCCAGTAGTCCCTGGGCCTACGACGGTGGGCACACTGAAGCTTTCTTT
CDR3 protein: CASSPWAYDGGHTEAFF